These 17 T cell receptor beta chains originate from one sample sequenced in a study of blood T cell repertoires in COVID-19. The repertoire was sequenced with immunoSEQ multiplex PCR; TCRdb's copy has only in-frame clones and lacks some. This sample has hundreds of thousands of clones, with more than 75% found just once. The material sequenced was PBMCs or T cells enriched from blood (not recorded which). Source of these receptors: a woman aged 60-75 years in a cohort exposed to, infected with or recovered from COVID-19 (not recorded which).

This rearrangement joins TRBV10-3 to TRBJ1-5, with unresolved D. V lost 10 bases and J 2 bases, leaving 12 bases between the germline ends. CDR3 length: 13 residues. CDR1 is ENHRY and CDR2 is SYGVKD in the germline V gene. CDR3 nucleotides: TGTGCCACTACCCCGGGTGGCAATCAGCCCCAGCATTTT. Translated, it gives CATTPGGNQPQHF.

The chain uses TRBV27 and TRBJ1-6; 10 bases are shared with TRBD1. Germline loops: CDR1 MNHEY, CDR2 SMNVEV (reference sequence). This CDR3 is built from 15 residues. Germline trimming cut 5 bases from V and 9 bases from J; bases unmatched to any gene: 7. The CDR3 spells CASSPGTGDGSPLHF. DNA of the CDR3: TGTGCCAGCAGTCCCGGGACAGGGGACGGTTCACCCCTCCACTTT.

The table lists this clone with a count of one. The chain combines TRBV11-1 with TRBJ2-7; no reliable D call. The germline gives CDR1 SGHAT, CDR2 FQDESV (reference sequence). This CDR3 has 14 residues. The germline V and J ends were trimmed by 1 base and 0 bases, with 7 bases remaining between them. The CDR3 spells CASSLGLGSYEQYF. The CDR3 DNA sequence: TGTGCCAGCAGCTTAGGTCTAGGCTCCTACGAGCAGTACTTC.

This rearrangement joins TRBV5-1 to TRBJ1-1; D perhaps matches TRBD1 (6 bases). V was pared by 0 bases and J by 1 base, with 22 bases between. The CDR3 sequence is 19 residues long. Germline V gives CDR1 SGHRS, CDR2 YFSETQ. CDR3 in amino acids: CASSLGHTGMGRGNTEAFF. The CDR3 DNA reads TGCGCCAGCAGCTTGGGCCATACAGGGATGGGTCGAGGGAACACTGAAGCTTTCTTT.

The chain employs TRBV5-1 and TRBJ1-1, with D tentatively TRBD1 (5 bases). The germline V and J ends were trimmed by 5 bases and 1 base, with 6 bases remaining between them. Germline loops: CDR1 SGHRS, CDR2 YFSETQ. The CDR3 sequence is 12 residues long. As DNA, the CDR3 is TGCGCCAGCAGGGGGGGGAACACTGAAGCTTTCTTT. Its protein is CASRGGNTEAFF.

This chain joins TRBV7-6 and TRBJ2-7; 10 bases agree with TRBD2. CDR1 and CDR2 (germline): SGHVS, FNYEAQ. The V and J ends lost 1 base and 6 bases, in that order; junction bases with no gene match: 21. This CDR3 is built from 20 residues. The CDR3: CASSLGEGSSGRRAWGEQYF. The CDR3 nucleotides are TGTGCCAGCAGCTTAGGGGAAGGTTCTAGCGGGAGACGCGCCTGGGGCGAGCAGTACTTC.

The genes are TRBV7-2 and TRBJ1-1; 8 bases are a match to TRBD1. The V segment lost 7 bases and the J segment 4 bases; nucleotides outside the gene matches: 11. The CDR3 is made up of 15 amino acids. The V gene's germline CDR1 is SGHTA and CDR2 FQGNSA. CDR3 region: CASTSNRGVGTEAFF. Written as DNA, the CDR3 is TGTGCCAGCACCTCAAACAGGGGGGTGGGCACTGAAGCTTTCTTT.

This chain uses TRBV2 with TRBJ1-1; 7 nucleotides line up with TRBD1. In germline, CDR1 is SNHLY, CDR2 FYNNEI. This CDR3 is built from 14 residues. V gave up 6 bases and J gave up 0 bases; unmatched junction bases: 4. CDR3 residues: CASRPDRMNTEAFF. CDR3 in DNA: TGTGCCAGCAGGCCGGACAGGATGAACACTGAAGCTTTCTTT.

V and J are TRBV19 and TRBJ1-1; D is possibly TRBD1 (5 bases). V was cut by 5 bases and J by 1 base, with 8 bases left in between. The CDR3 totals 13 residues. Germline V gene data show CDR1 as LNHDA and CDR2 as SQIVND (reference sequence). The DNA for the CDR3 is TGTGCCAGTAGTCGGGGGACGAACACTGAAGCTTTCTTT. This encodes CASSRGTNTEAFF.

This chain uses TRBV18 with TRBJ1-4; no definite D call. The CDR3 is made up of 15 amino acids. Between the trimmed V and J ends, which lost 5 bases and 4 bases, there was a span of 14 bases. Germline V gene sequence: CDR1 KGHSH, CDR2 LQKENI. CDR3 loop: CASSATLGLNEKLFF. In nucleotides, the CDR3 is TGTGCCAGCTCAGCCACACTAGGGCTTAATGAAAAACTGTTTTTT.

This rearrangement joins TRBV19 to TRBJ1-1, with D perhaps matching TRBD1 (5 bases). The CDR3 length is 18 residues. CDR1 LNHDA and CDR2 SQIVND come from the germline V gene (reference sequence). V was pared by 1 base and J by 3 bases, with 21 bases between. The CDR3 coding sequence is TGTGCCAGTAGTATAGGCGCCTCGGGGGGAAGGTCGTACACTGAAGCTTTCTTT. It translates to CASSIGASGGRSYTEAFF.

The rearrangement joins TRBV9 to TRBJ1-1; D is possibly TRBD1 (5 bases). The V end lost 4 bases, the J end lost 0 bases, and 19 bases lay between the germline ends. Germline V lookup: CDR1 SGDLS, CDR2 YYNGEE. CDR3 length equals 17 residues. This CDR3 is CASSPRSRGGVNTEAFF. The CDR3, as DNA: TGTGCCAGCAGCCCTAGGAGTCGGGGAGGGGTGAACACTGAAGCTTTCTTT.

DNA of the CDR3: TGCGCCAGCAGCCCGTCGACTAACTCCTACGAGCAGTACTTC. Translating gives CASSPSTNSYEQYF. The chain links TRBV5-1 to TRBJ2-7; tentative D call: TRBD2 (5 bases). This CDR3 is built from 14 residues. Germline CDR1 and CDR2: SGHRS and YFSETQ. With 4 bases removed from V and 0 bases from J, the gap between germline ends came to 11 bases.

The chain recombines TRBV3-1 (or the pseudogene TRBV3-2) with TRBJ1-5, with D unresolved. Trimming took 3 bases from V and 4 from J, leaving 7 bases between them. The CDR3 length is 13 residues. Looked up from germline, CDR1 is LGHDT and CDR2 is YNNKEL (reference sequence). Here the CDR3 DNA reads TGTGCCAGCAGCCAGGGGAGGAATCAGCCCCAGCATTTT. It translates to CASSQGRNQPQHF.

The gene calls are TRBV7-9 and TRBJ1-4; maybe TRBD1 (5 bases). The ends were cut back, 6 bases at V and 0 bases at J, with 8 bases in the middle. The CDR3 consists of 14 residues. Per germline, CDR1 SEHNR and CDR2 FQNEAQ (reference sequence). Written as DNA, the CDR3 is TGTGCCAGCAGGCCAGGGACAACTAATGAAAAACTGTTTTTT. Amino acid sequence: CASRPGTTNEKLFF.

This chain uses TRBV19 with TRBJ2-1; 8 bases agree with TRBD2. Germline trimming cut 10 bases from V and 0 bases from J; bases unmatched to any gene: 8. CDR1 is LNHDA and CDR2 is SQIVND in the germline V gene (reference sequence). The CDR3 is 15 amino acids. The CDR3 spells CATRAGEGSYNEQFF. The CDR3 DNA reads TGTGCCACCAGAGCGGGAGAGGGCTCCTACAATGAGCAGTTCTTC.

This clone was recorded once. J is TRBJ2-5 and V is TRBV10-3; TRBD2 matches at 11 bases. V was clipped by 6 bases and J by 5 bases; unmatched bases: 5. The CDR3 consists of 14 residues. Germline V gene sequence: CDR1 ENHRY, CDR2 SYGVKD. The CDR3: CAISLAGGKETQYF. DNA of the CDR3: TGTGCCATCAGCTTAGCGGGAGGGAAGGAGACCCAGTACTTC.